The next 24 T cell receptor beta chains were all read from a single sample in a study of a mutant IDH1 vaccine in newly diagnosed glioma. Sequencing used immunoSEQ multiplex PCR; TCRdb keeps in-frame clones, though not all of them. The table shows more than 25,000 clones, with roughly 87% occurring only once. No antigen has been assigned to these receptors. Regarding time point: week 5, during vaccination. Vaccination used 300 ug of mutant IDH1 20-mer peptide per dose, with topical imiquimod. The sample in question was peripheral blood mononuclear cells (PBMCs), obtained from a glioma patient whose treatment included an IDH1 peptide vaccine. These receptors were taken from a woman in her 40s with glioma. Some clones in this sample may be carry-over from other donors' samples.

This clone appeared a few times. The J gene is TRBJ2-1, the V gene TRBV7-9; D might be TRBD1 (5 bases). The germline V gene encodes CDR1 SEHNR and CDR2 FQNEAQ (reference sequence). The CDR3 totals 17 residues. Deletions cut 3 bases from V and 2 bases from J, with 17 bases between. CDR3 amino acids: CASSFRSARVTYNEQFF. The DNA of the CDR3 is TGTGCCAGCAGCTTTAGATCCGCCAGGGTGACCTACAATGAGCAGTTCTTC.

J is TRBJ1-1 and V is TRBV27; a weak D match, TRBD1 (5 bases). The CDR3 consists of 13 residues. CDR1 and CDR2 (germline): MNHEY, SMNVEV (reference sequence). The V and J ends lost 3 bases and 5 bases respectively, with 10 bases between them. CDR3 in amino acids: CASSFKGVTEAFF. Here the CDR3 DNA reads TGTGCCAGCAGTTTCAAAGGGGTGACTGAAGCTTTCTTT.

The chain employs TRBV28 and TRBJ2-3; D gene unclear. V dropped 10 bases and J dropped 3 bases, with 8 bases sitting between them. Germline V lookup: CDR1 MDHEN, CDR2 SYDVKM. This CDR3 spans 11 amino acids. As DNA, the CDR3 is TGTGCCATCTTTACTACAGATACGCAGTATTTT. This sequence encodes CAIFTTDTQYF.

This clone was detected only once. This chain links TRBV11-2 with TRBJ1-1, with 8 bases that match TRBD1. The CDR3 length is 13 residues. The V gene end was trimmed by 1 base and the J gene end by 9 bases; junction bases not matched to a gene: 4. Germline CDR1 SGHAT, CDR2 FQNNGV. For the CDR3, the DNA is TGTGCCAGCAGCTTAGGGGACAGGCTTAAAGCTTTCTTT. Amino acids: CASSLGDRLKAFF.

The rearrangement uses TRBV7-3 and TRBJ2-3; 7 nucleotides align to TRBD2. V lost 4 bases, J lost 2 bases, and 3 bases stayed unmatched. Germline V lookup: CDR1 SGHTA, CDR2 FQGTGA. The CDR3 spans 14 residues. This CDR3 reads CASSWGGTTDTQYF. DNA of the CDR3: TGTGCCAGCAGCTGGGGGGGGACCACAGATACGCAGTATTTT.

J is TRBJ2-1 and V is TRBV10-1; possibly TRBD2 for D (6 bases). The CDR3 has 13 amino acids. V was pared by 9 bases and J by 6 bases, with 15 bases between. Germline V gene data show CDR1 as WNHNN and CDR2 as SYGVQD (reference sequence). CDR3 DNA: TGCGCCAGGGGGACCGGAGCGGGCAATGAGCAGTTCTTC. Translation: CARGTGAGNEQFF.

V and J are TRBV6-1 and TRBJ1-2; D unresolved. This CDR3 comprises 13 residues. V lost 6 bases to trimming and J lost 5 bases, with 13 bases between them. Germline V lookup: CDR1 MNHNS, CDR2 SASEGT. This CDR3 is CASSAPDPYGYTF. CDR3 nucleotides: TGTGCCAGCAGCGCCCCGGACCCATATGGCTACACCTTC.

J is TRBJ2-1 and V is TRBV11-2; D is unclear. The ends were cut back, 3 bases at V and 10 bases at J, with 10 bases in the middle. Germline V CDR1 and CDR2: SGHAT, FQNNGV. The CDR3 has 12 amino acids. The CDR3 bases are TGTGCCAGCAGCTTCGAAGGGTTGGAGCAGTTCTTC. Its translation: CASSFEGLEQFF.

The CDR3 protein is CASSSTGAFYGYTF. CDR3 bases: TGTGCCAGCAGCTCCACGGGGGCGTTCTATGGCTACACCTTC. The chain has TRBV11-2 and TRBJ1-2, with D perhaps matching TRBD1 (6 bases). V lost 4 bases, J lost 4 bases, and 13 bases lay in between. Per the germline V gene, CDR1 is SGHAT and CDR2 is FQNNGV. The CDR3 spans 14 residues. Variable domain in full (rest from reference TRBV11-2 and TRBJ1-2): EAGVAQSPRYKIIEKRQSVAFWCNPISGHATLYWYQQILGQGPKLLIQFQNNGVVDDSQLPKDRFSAERLKGVDSTLKIQPAKLEDSAVYLCASSSTGAFYGYTFGSGTRLTVV.

This clone was counted a few times. The chain is built from TRBV7-9 and TRBJ2-7; 11 positions agree with TRBD1. V gave up 4 bases and J gave up 2 bases; unmatched junction bases: 7. This CDR3 spans 16 amino acids. Germline loops: CDR1 SEHNR, CDR2 FQNEAQ (reference sequence). DNA of the CDR3: TGTGCCAGCAGCTCAGCCCCGGGACAGGGGGCCTACGAGCAGTACTTC. It codes for CASSSAPGQGAYEQYF. The entire variable domain, with the rest obtained from reference TRBV7-9 and TRBJ2-7, is as follows: DTGVSQNPRHKITKRGQNVTFRCDPISEHNRLYWYRQTLGQGPEFLTYFQNEAQLEKSRLLSDRFSAERPKGSFSTLEIQRTEQGDSAMYLCASSSAPGQGAYEQYFGPGTRLTVT.

The rearrangement links TRBV4-2 to TRBJ2-5; D ambiguous. The germline CDR1 and CDR2 sequences are LGHNA and YNFKEQ. V was trimmed by 1 base and J by 4 bases, leaving 13 bases between them. The CDR3 totals 15 residues. The CDR3 sequence: CASSQGRAKGETQYF. CDR3 nucleotide sequence: TGTGCCAGCAGCCAAGGTAGGGCCAAGGGAGAGACCCAGTACTTC.

V and J are TRBV6-6 and TRBJ1-2, with 9 bases matching TRBD1. The CDR3 spans 16 residues. Germline CDR1 and CDR2: MNHNY and SVGAGI (reference sequence). Germline trimming cut 6 bases from V and 6 bases from J; bases unmatched to any gene: 14. DNA of the CDR3: TGTGCCAGCAGCCCCGGGACAGGGAGTTTTTTCCATGGCTACACCTTC. Encoded protein: CASSPGTGSFFHGYTF.

The V and J genes are TRBV11-2 and TRBJ2-7, with 7 bases identical to TRBD2. Trimming at V came to 0 bases and at J to 4 bases, leaving 6 bases not matched to a gene. Germline assignment: CDR1 SGHAT and CDR2 FQNNGV. This CDR3 region has 15 residues. CDR3 region: CASSLEAGAMYEQYF. DNA of the CDR3: TGTGCCAGCAGCTTAGAGGCGGGAGCGATGTACGAGCAGTACTTC.

V is TRBV2 and J is TRBJ2-2, with D maybe TRBD2 (5 bases). Germline CDR1 and CDR2: SNHLY and FYNNEI. This CDR3 comprises 17 residues. V lost 7 bases and J lost 3, with 21 bases in between. The CDR3 loop reads CASTALPTLGDTGELFF. The CDR3 nucleotides read TGTGCCAGCACCGCCCTCCCTACACTAGGCGACACCGGGGAGCTGTTTTTT. Complete variable domain (other parts from reference TRBV2 and TRBJ2-2): EPEVTQTPSHQVTQMGQEVILRCVPISNHLYFYWYRQILGQKVEFLVSFYNNEISEKSEIFDDQFSVERPDGSNFTLKIRSTKLEDSAMYFCASTALPTLGDTGELFFGEGSRLTVL.

CDR3 nucleotide sequence: TGTGCCAGCAGCCGGGGGTCCCGGGGTACACAGACCCAGTACTTC. Amino acid sequence: CASSRGSRGTQTQYF. The chain combines TRBV7-6 with TRBJ2-5; possibly TRBD2 for D (6 bases). Germline V lookup: CDR1 SGHVS, CDR2 FNYEAQ. Trimming took off 5 bases at V and 6 bases at J, with 19 bases between the two ends. The length of the CDR3 is 15 residues.

V gene TRBV19 combines with J gene TRBJ1-4, with D tentatively TRBD1 (5 bases). This CDR3 is built from 15 residues. The V end was cut by 6 bases, the J end by 5 bases, with 16 bases between. The germline gives CDR1 LNHDA, CDR2 SQIVND (reference sequence). CDR3 sequence reads: CASRPSRDANEKLFF. The CDR3 coding sequence is TGTGCCAGTAGGCCCAGCCGGGACGCAAATGAAAAACTGTTTTTT.

This chain connects TRBV29-1 to TRBJ1-3; no definite D call. Trimming pared 4 bases from V and 6 bases from J, leaving 10 bases between. Germline-derived CDR1 and CDR2 are SQVTM and ANQGSEA. This CDR3 spans 12 amino acids. DNA for the CDR3: TGCAGCGTTGGGCCTACGGAAAACACCATATATTTT. As protein: CSVGPTENTIYF.

The chain carries TRBV6-5 and TRBJ1-2, with D possibly matching TRBD1 (6 bases). This CDR3 is 14 amino acids long. Trimming removed 6 bases from V and 4 bases from J, with 15 bases in between. The germline gives CDR1 MNHEY, CDR2 SVGAGI. The CDR3 region has the DNA TGTGCCAGCAGCAAGACAGGACAGCCCTATGGCTACACCTTC. This translates into CASSKTGQPYGYTF.

This clone was picked up a small number of times. This chain connects TRBV6-1 to TRBJ2-5; 8 bases are shared with TRBD2. The germline gives CDR1 MNHNS, CDR2 SASEGT. This CDR3 has 16 residues. Trimming at V came to 0 bases and at J to 5 bases, leaving 8 bases not matched to a gene. The DNA of the CDR3 is TGTGCCAGCAGTGAAGCCCCGTACGGGAGGGGCGAGACCCAGTACTTC. Amino acids: CASSEAPYGRGETQYF.

V usage is TRBV21-1 and J usage is TRBJ2-4; the D call in the table, TRBD2, was not verified against the DNA. TRBV21-1 is recorded as a pseudogene. CDR3 length equals 14 residues. CDR3 region: CASSTRVAKNIQYF. The DNA for the CDR3 is TGTGCCAGCAGCACGCGGGTAGCCAAAAACATTCAGTACTTC.

CDR3 bases: TGCGCCAGCTCTAGCGGGAGCTACGAGCAGTACTTC. Translating gives CASSSGSYEQYF. This chain connects TRBV5-1 to TRBJ2-7, with 10 bases lining up with TRBD2. The CDR3 spans 12 residues. The V gene end was trimmed by 7 bases and the J gene end by 3 bases; junction bases not matched to a gene: 1. The V gene's germline CDR1 is SGHRS and CDR2 YFSETQ.

This clone showed up just a few times. CDR3 nucleotide sequence: TGTGCCAGTAGTCTAGGAGGTGTCATAATCACAGATACGCAGTATTTT. Translated: CASSLGGVIITDTQYF. The chain employs TRBV19 and TRBJ2-3; tentatively, D is TRBD2 (5 bases). Per the germline V gene, CDR1 is LNHDA and CDR2 is SQIVND (reference sequence). Trimming stripped 5 bases from V and 2 bases from J, with 17 bases between. The CDR3 runs to 16 residues.

The V call is TRBV28, the J call TRBJ2-5; D is unclear. This CDR3 spans 12 amino acids. V shed 7 bases and J shed 4 bases, with 10 bases lying between them. The germline V gene encodes CDR1 MDHEN and CDR2 SYDVKM. The CDR3 here is CASNQERETQYF. The DNA for the CDR3 is TGTGCCAGCAACCAAGAGAGAGAGACCCAGTACTTC.

The chain recombines TRBV2 with TRBJ2-5; 7 bases agree with TRBD1. Germline CDR1 is SNHLY and CDR2 is FYNNEI. CDR3 size: 13 residues. V was pared by 11 bases and J by 1 base, with 7 bases of the junction left unmatched. The CDR3 region has the DNA TGTGCCTGCCGACAGGGCCCCCAAGAGACCCAGTACTTC. Translating gives CACRQGPQETQYF. The full variable domain, in which reference TRBV2 and TRBJ2-5 provide the parts outside the CDR3, is EPEVTQTPSHQVTQMGQEVILRCVPISNHLYFYWYRQILGQKVEFLVSFYNNEISEKSEIFDDQFSVERPDGSNFTLKIRSTKLEDSAMYFCACRQGPQETQYFGPGTRLLVL.